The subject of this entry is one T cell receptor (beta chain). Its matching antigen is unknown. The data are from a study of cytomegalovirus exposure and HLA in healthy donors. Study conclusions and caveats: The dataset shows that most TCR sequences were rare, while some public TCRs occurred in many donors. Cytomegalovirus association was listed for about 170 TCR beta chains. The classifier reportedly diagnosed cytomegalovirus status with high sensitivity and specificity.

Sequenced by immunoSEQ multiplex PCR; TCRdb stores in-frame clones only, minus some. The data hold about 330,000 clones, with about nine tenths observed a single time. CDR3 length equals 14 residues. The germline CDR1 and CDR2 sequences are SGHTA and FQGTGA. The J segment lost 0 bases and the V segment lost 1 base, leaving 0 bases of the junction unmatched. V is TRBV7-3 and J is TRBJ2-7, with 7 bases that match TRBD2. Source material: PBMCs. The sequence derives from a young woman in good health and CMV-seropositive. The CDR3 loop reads CASSLSGSSYEQYF. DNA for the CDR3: TGTGCCAGCAGCTTAAGCGGGAGCTCCTACGAGCAGTACTTC. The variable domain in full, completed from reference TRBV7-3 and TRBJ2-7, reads GAGVSQTPSNKVTEKGKYVELRCDPISGHTALYWYRQSLGQGPEFLIYFQGTGAADDSGLPNDRFFAVRPEGSVSTLKIQRTERGDSAVYLCASSLSGSSYEQYFGPGTRLTVT.